The 9 T cell receptor beta chains in this list originate from one sample, sequenced in a study of long-term antiretroviral therapy in people with HIV. Survey level was the resolution at which the v3.0 immunoSEQ assay ran. Sequencing used immunoSEQ multiplex PCR; TCRdb keeps in-frame clones, though not all of them. Seen here are some 30,000 clones, 65% to 90% observed once, and the top ten hold less than 5.5%. Sequenced material: unsorted PBMCs, taken around 3.3 years after starting antiretroviral therapy. These receptors were taken from a man between 18 and 29 years old with HIV.

The chain has TRBV15 and TRBJ1-2, with no clear D. CDR1 and CDR2 from the germline V gene are LNHNV and YYDKDF (reference sequence). The ends were cut back, 5 bases at V and 2 bases at J, with 18 bases in the middle. This CDR3 has 16 amino acids. CDR3 in DNA: TGTGCCACCAGCGCCCGAGTACGGGTCAACAACTATGGCTACACCTTC. It codes for CATSARVRVNNYGYTF.

The chain combines TRBV27 with TRBJ1-6; weak D call: TRBD1 (6 bases). The CDR3 has 15 amino acids. From germline, CDR1 is MNHEY and CDR2 SMNVEV (reference sequence). Trimming left V 4 bases short and J 4 bases short, with 11 bases between. The CDR3 reads CASSSLDSYNSPLHF. For the CDR3, the DNA is TGTGCCAGCAGTTCCCTGGACAGTTATAATTCACCCCTCCACTTT.

J is TRBJ2-7 and V is TRBV27, with 8 bases that match TRBD1. This CDR3 region has 14 residues. The ends lost 2 bases at V and 6 bases at J; junction bases unmatched: 6. From germline, CDR1 is MNHEY and CDR2 SMNVEV (reference sequence). The CDR3 sequence: CASSLRGTGFEQYF. In DNA, the CDR3 is TGTGCCAGCAGTTTAAGGGGGACAGGTTTCGAGCAGTACTTC.

A single count supports this clone. This rearrangement joins TRBV7-2 to TRBJ2-7, with D perhaps TRBD1 or TRBD2 (5 bases each). The V and J ends lost 3 bases and 5 bases respectively, with 11 bases between them. The CDR3 extends over 13 amino acids. Germline V gene data show CDR1 as SGHTA and CDR2 as FQGNSA. The CDR3 sequence is CASSFGTLNEQYF. CDR3 DNA sequence: TGTGCCAGCAGCTTCGGGACCCTTAACGAGCAGTACTTC.

This sequence joins TRBV25-1 and TRBJ2-7; 7 bases are shared with TRBD1. V was clipped by 5 bases and J by 1 base; unmatched bases: 11. Per the germline V gene, CDR1 is MGHDK and CDR2 is SYGVNS. CDR3 size: 16 residues. DNA of the CDR3: TGTGCCAGCAGTCCGACCCGGGACAGTTCATCCTACGAGCAGTACTTC. This codes for CASSPTRDSSSYEQYF.

The chain couples TRBV2 to TRBJ2-3, with D unresolved. CDR1 and CDR2 (germline): SNHLY, FYNNEI. The CDR3 spans 11 residues. V dropped 3 bases and J dropped 5 bases, with 3 bases sitting between them. CDR3 sequence (DNA): TGTGCCAGCAGTGAGAGAGATACGCAGTATTTT. It translates to CASSERDTQYF.

The chain is built from TRBV19 and TRBJ1-1, with TRBD1 matching over 9 bases. The ends lost 6 bases at V and 5 bases at J; junction bases unmatched: 16. The CDR3 consists of 17 residues. Per germline, CDR1 LNHDA and CDR2 SQIVND (reference sequence). The CDR3 region is CASSLLWDRASLTEAFF. The CDR3 DNA reads TGTGCCAGTAGCCTGCTCTGGGACAGGGCATCGTTAACTGAAGCTTTCTTT.

The gene calls are TRBV5-1 and TRBJ2-3; a weak D match, TRBD2 (6 bases). CDR1 and CDR2 from the germline V gene are SGHRS and YFSETQ. The CDR3 runs to 14 residues. V was clipped by 5 bases and J by 2 bases, with 12 bases between them. The DNA for the CDR3 is TGCGCCAGCAGAGGGGACTGGAACACAGATACGCAGTATTTT. The encoded protein is CASRGDWNTDTQYF. The full variable domain, with the rest looked up from reference TRBV5-1 and TRBJ2-3, is KAGVTQTPRYLIKTRGQQVTLSCSPISGHRSVSWYQQTPGQGLQFLFEYFSETQRNKGNFPGRFSGRQFSNSRSEMNVSTLELGDSALYLCASRGDWNTDTQYFGPGTRLTVL.

V and J are TRBV6-5 and TRBJ2-3, with 8 bases that match TRBD2. The CDR3 totals 15 residues. The V gene end was trimmed by 6 bases and the J gene end by 2 bases; junction bases not matched to a gene: 7. Germline-derived CDR1 and CDR2 are MNHEY and SVGAGI. Here the CDR3 DNA reads TGTGCCAGCAGCCCCAGCGGGGGTCACACAGATACGCAGTATTTT. Translating gives CASSPSGGHTDTQYF.